A selection of T cell receptor beta chains follows, all from one sample in a study of T cell responses to AZD1222 COVID-19 vaccine. Sequencing used immunoSEQ multiplex PCR; TCRdb keeps in-frame clones, though not all of them. The data contain approximately 88,000 clones, approximately 82% of them singletons. The input for sequencing was peripheral blood, taken on day 0 of AZD1222 vaccination. Receptors were obtained from an adult in good health. Both conserved end residues are part of each CDR3. Fields, in order: J gene, V gene, CDR3 length, D gene, clone size, CDR3 DNA, CDR3 protein. A D gene is named only where the DNA matches it firmly. Not every row has a clone size; where given, it reads once, few, many or a size class.

TRBJ1-5 | TRBV11-2 | 14 | TRBD1 | - | TGTGCCAGCAGCCCAGGGACAGCTAATCAGCCCCAGCATTTT | CASSPGTANQPQHF
TRBJ2-1 | TRBV10-3 | 13 | TRBD2 | - | TGTGCCATCGAAGCTAGCGGTTACAATGAGCAGTTCTTC | CAIEASGYNEQFF
TRBJ2-3 | TRBV10-3 | 16 | TRBD2 | - | TGTGCCATCAGTGTGTCTAGCGGGAGGACCACAGATACGCAGTATTTT | CAISVSSGRTTDTQYF
TRBJ1-5 | TRBV5-1 | 14 | - | - | TGCGCCAGCAACCCCCTCCAGGGAAATCAGCCCCAGCATTTT | CASNPLQGNQPQHF
TRBJ1-2 | TRBV6-1 | 14 | - | - | TGTGCCAGCAGTGAAGGCCCGACAGTTTATGGCTACACCTTC | CASSEGPTVYGYTF
TRBJ2-1 | TRBV10-1 | 14 | TRBD2 | - | TGCGCCAGCAGTGGGACTAGCGGGTCTAATGAGCAGTTCTTC | CASSGTSGSNEQFF
TRBJ2-1 | TRBV5-6 | 16 | TRBD2 | - | TGTGCCAGCAGCAAGACTAGCGGGAGCACCTACAATGAGCAGTTCTTC | CASSKTSGSTYNEQFF
TRBJ1-5 | TRBV7-2 | 16 | - | - | TGTGCCAGCAGCTTAGTAGGACCCGTCGGCAATCAGCCCCAGCATTTT | CASSLVGPVGNQPQHF
TRBJ1-2 | TRBV18 | 15 | - | - | TGTGCCAGCTCACGCGAGGCGACTGCTGAGGATGGCTACACCTTC | CASSREATAEDGYTF
TRBJ1-5 | TRBV15 | 15 | TRBD1 | - | TGTGCCACCAGCCTGAACAGGGGTAGCAATCAGCCCCAGCATTTT | CATSLNRGSNQPQHF
TRBJ2-2 | TRBV5-1 | 15 | - | - | TGCGCCAGCAGCTCCGACAGGTTCCTCGGCGGGGAGCTGTTTTTT | CASSSDRFLGGELFF
TRBJ1-2 | TRBV10-3 | 14 | - | - | TGTGCCATCAGTGAGGGCCAGGGGAACTATGGCTACACCTTC | CAISEGQGNYGYTF
TRBJ2-2 | TRBV18 | 17 | TRBD2 | - | TGTGCCAGCTCACCGACGACTAGCGGGAGTGACACCGGGGAGCTGTTTTTT | CASSPTTSGSDTGELFF
TRBJ2-2 | TRBV27 | 15 | - | - | TGTGCCAGCAGTTTAAACCCCTCCAGGGCCGGGGAGCTGTTTTTT | CASSLNPSRAGELFF
TRBJ2-2 | TRBV11-3 | 15 | - | few | TGTGCCAGCAGCTTCGGCGGGGCGAACACCGGGGAGCTGTTTTTT | CASSFGGANTGELFF
TRBJ1-2 | TRBV19 | 13 | - | - | TGTGCCAGTAGTGGACGCGATAACTATGGCTACACCTTC | CASSGRDNYGYTF
TRBJ1-1 | TRBV3-1/TRBV3-2 | 12 | - | - | TGTGCCAGCAGCCAGGGGGTTGGACGGGCTTTCTTT | CASSQGVGRAFF
TRBJ1-3 | TRBV4-1 | 15 | - | - | TGCGCCAGCAGCCTCGGGGGGCAAACAGGAAACACCATATATTTT | CASSLGGQTGNTIYF
TRBJ2-7 | TRBV7-8 | 14 | TRBD2 | - | TGTGCCAGCAGCTTAGGGGTACGGGAGGGCGAGCAGTACTTC | CASSLGVREGEQYF
TRBJ2-3 | TRBV7-9 | 17 | TRBD2 | - | TGTGCCAGCAGCTCCCCCGCTAGCGGGAGATACACAGATACGCAGTATTTT | CASSSPASGRYTDTQYF
TRBJ1-6 | TRBV4-3 | 14 | - | - | TGCGCCAGCAGCCAGGGACATGATAATTCACCCCTCCACTTT | CASSQGHDNSPLHF
TRBJ1-5 | TRBV5-6 | 15 | TRBD1 | - | TGTGCCAGCAGCTTACTTGGACAGGGCAATCAGCCCCAGCATTTT | CASSLLGQGNQPQHF
TRBJ2-2 | TRBV7-2 | 15 | - | few | TGTGCCAGCAGCCTGGGGCGGACGAACACCGGGGAGCTGTTTTTT | CASSLGRTNTGELFF
TRBJ2-5 | TRBV29-1 | 16 | - | - | TGCAGCGTTGAAGGAGCATCAAGCGACCTCCAAGAGACCCAGTACTTC | CSVEGASSDLQETQYF
TRBJ1-1 | TRBV3-1/TRBV3-2 | 15 | - | many | TGTGCCAGCAGCCCCCGGTGGGAGGGCGGCACTGAAGCTTTCTTT | CASSPRWEGGTEAFF
TRBJ2-3 | TRBV29-1 | 14 | - | - | TGCAGCGTTGAGCGGACAGCTAGCACAGATACGCAGTATTTT | CSVERTASTDTQYF
TRBJ2-1 | TRBV5-6 | 16 | TRBD2 | - | TGTGCCAGCAGCTCACAGACTAGCGGGAGAGGTTATGAGCAGTTCTTC | CASSSQTSGRGYEQFF
TRBJ2-7 | TRBV6-5 | 13 | - | - | TGTGCCAGCAGGTTAACAGGGACTTACGAGCAGTACTTC | CASRLTGTYEQYF
TRBJ1-2 | TRBV6-5 | 14 | TRBD1 | - | TGTGCCAGCGTTAAGAACCGGGACAGTTATGGCTACACCTTC | CASVKNRDSYGYTF
TRBJ2-1 | TRBV29-1 | 14 | - | - | TGCAGCGTTGAAGGACCGCCGAGGGTCAATGAGCAGTTCTTC | CSVEGPPRVNEQFF
TRBJ1-1 | TRBV28 | 14 | - | - | TGTGCCAGCGGGACCGGAGGGCATAACACTGAAGCTTTCTTT | CASGTGGHNTEAFF
TRBJ2-3 | TRBV11-3 | 13 | - | - | TGTGCCAGCAGCTCCCGCGGCACAGATACGCAGTATTTT | CASSSRGTDTQYF
TRBJ2-6 | TRBV7-9 | 21 | TRBD2 | once | TGTGCCAGCAGCAACCGGGACAGTGCTAGCGGGAGCCCCAGGGGGGCCAACGTCCTGACTTTC | CASSNRDSASGSPRGANVLTF
TRBJ2-1 | TRBV5-1 | 15 | TRBD2 | once | TGCGCCAGCAGCGAACTAGCGGGACTCTACAATGAGCAGTTCTTC | CASSELAGLYNEQFF
TRBJ2-1 | TRBV5-1 | 14 | TRBD2 | - | TGCGCCAGCAGCCCTAGCGGGAGAGGGGGTGAGCAGTTCTTC | CASSPSGRGGEQFF
TRBJ1-2 | TRBV5-1 | 15 | - | - | TGCGCCAGCAGCTTGGACGGGGGACCGCCCTATGGCTACACCTTC | CASSLDGGPPYGYTF
TRBJ2-1 | TRBV7-9 | 19 | TRBD2 | - | TGTGCCAGCAGCTTCGCCCGGGCGCTAGCGGGCGCACCCGCTTTAGAGCAGTTCTTC | CASSFARALAGAPALEQFF
TRBJ2-5 | TRBV7-2 | 14 | - | - | TGTGCCAGCAGCTTAGACAGGTTGGCAGAGACCCAGTACTTC | CASSLDRLAETQYF
TRBJ2-1 | TRBV3-1/TRBV3-2 | 15 | TRBD2 | - | TGTGCCAGCAGCTTCCCTGGGGAGGGCGAGAATGAGCAGTTCTTC | CASSFPGEGENEQFF
TRBJ1-1 | TRBV19 | 14 | - | - | TGTGCCAGTAGTAGCGGGAGAGGGGACACTGAAGCTTTCTTT | CASSSGRGDTEAFF
TRBJ2-2 | TRBV28 | 15 | TRBD2 | - | TGTGCCACCGTTCCGAGCGGGAGACGGGCCGGGGAGCTGTTTTTT | CATVPSGRRAGELFF
TRBJ1-4 | TRBV19 | 17 | TRBD1 | - | TGTGCCAGTAGTACTGGACAGGGGTCTGCAACTAATGAAAAACTGTTTTTT | CASSTGQGSATNEKLFF
TRBJ1-2 | TRBV28 | 14 | - | - | TGTGCCAGCAGTCCTCTGGGACCAGACTATGGCTACACCTTC | CASSPLGPDYGYTF
TRBJ1-5 | TRBV3-1/TRBV3-2 | 14 | - | - | TGTGCCAGCAGCCAAGAGGTTAACAATCAGCCCCAGCATTTT | CASSQEVNNQPQHF
TRBJ2-1 | TRBV4-1 | 17 | - | few | TGCGCCAGCAGCCAAGTAACTCAAAAACGATCCTACAATGAGCAGTTCTTC | CASSQVTQKRSYNEQFF
TRBJ2-1 | TRBV5-1 | 15 | - | - | TGCGCCAGCAGCTCAACAGGCGACTACTACAATGAGCAGTTCTTC | CASSSTGDYYNEQFF
TRBJ2-7 | TRBV6-5 | 14 | TRBD1 | once | TGTGCCAGCAGTCCACCGGACAGGGCCTACGAGCAGTACTTC | CASSPPDRAYEQYF
TRBJ2-7 | TRBV19 | 12 | - | - | TGTGCCAGTAGTATGCGAGGCTACGAGCAGTACTTC | CASSMRGYEQYF
TRBJ2-3 | TRBV5-1 | 14 | - | - | TGCGCCAGCAGAGGTGCGGGAAACACAGATACGCAGTATTTT | CASRGAGNTDTQYF
TRBJ1-4 | TRBV28 | 15 | TRBD1 | - | TGTGCCAGCAGACCGCCCGGGACAGTTAATGAAAAACTGTTTTTT | CASRPPGTVNEKLFF